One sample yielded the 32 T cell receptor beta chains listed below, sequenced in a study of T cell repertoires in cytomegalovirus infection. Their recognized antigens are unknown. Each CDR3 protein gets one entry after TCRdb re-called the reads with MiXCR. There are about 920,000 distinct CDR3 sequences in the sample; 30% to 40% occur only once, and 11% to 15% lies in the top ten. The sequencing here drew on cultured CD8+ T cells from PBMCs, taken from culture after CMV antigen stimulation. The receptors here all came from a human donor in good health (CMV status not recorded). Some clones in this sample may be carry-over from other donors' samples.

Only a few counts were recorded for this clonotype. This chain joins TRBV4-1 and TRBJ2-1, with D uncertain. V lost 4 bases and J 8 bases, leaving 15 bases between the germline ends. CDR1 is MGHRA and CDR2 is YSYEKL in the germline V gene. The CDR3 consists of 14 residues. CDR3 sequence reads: CASSPRIPPDEQFF. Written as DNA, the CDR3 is TGCGCCAGCAGCCCCCGGATACCACCGGATGAGCAGTTCTTC.

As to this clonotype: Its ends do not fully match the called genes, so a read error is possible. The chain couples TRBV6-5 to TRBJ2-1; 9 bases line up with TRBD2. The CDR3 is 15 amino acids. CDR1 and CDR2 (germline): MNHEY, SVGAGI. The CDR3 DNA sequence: TGTGCCAACAGTTTCCCCCAGCGGGGGGTCAATGAGCAGTTCTTC. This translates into CANSFPQRGVNEQFF.

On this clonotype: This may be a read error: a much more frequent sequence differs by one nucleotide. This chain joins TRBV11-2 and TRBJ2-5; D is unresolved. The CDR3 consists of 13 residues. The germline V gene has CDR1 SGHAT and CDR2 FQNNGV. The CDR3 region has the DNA TGTGTCAGCAGCTTAAGGTTTCAAGAGACCCAGTACTTC. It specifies CVSSLRFQETQYF.

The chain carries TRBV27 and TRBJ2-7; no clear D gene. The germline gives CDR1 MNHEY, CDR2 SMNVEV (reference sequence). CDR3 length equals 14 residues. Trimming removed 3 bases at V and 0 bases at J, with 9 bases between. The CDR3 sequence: CASSFTPSSYEQYV. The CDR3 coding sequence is TGTGCCAGCAGTTTCACCCCTAGCTCCTACGAGCAGTACGTC.

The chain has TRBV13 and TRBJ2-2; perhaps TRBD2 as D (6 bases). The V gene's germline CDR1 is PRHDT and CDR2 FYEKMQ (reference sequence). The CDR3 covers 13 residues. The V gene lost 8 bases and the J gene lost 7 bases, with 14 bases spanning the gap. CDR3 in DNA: TGTGCCAGCCCCATCCGGGGAGGCGGGGAGCTGTTTTTT. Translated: CASPIRGGGELFF.

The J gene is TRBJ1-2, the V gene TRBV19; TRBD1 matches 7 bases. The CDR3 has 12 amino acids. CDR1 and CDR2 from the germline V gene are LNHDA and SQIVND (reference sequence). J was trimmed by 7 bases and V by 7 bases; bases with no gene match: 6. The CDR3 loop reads CASKTGAAGYTF. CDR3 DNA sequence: TGTGCCAGTAAAACAGGGGCAGCTGGCTACACCTTC. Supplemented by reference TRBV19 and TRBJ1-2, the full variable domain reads DGGITQSPKYLFRKEGQNVTLSCEQNLNHDAMYWYRQDPGQGLRLIYYSQIVNDFQKGDIAEGYSVSREKKESFPLTVTSAQKNPTAFYLCASKTGAAGYTFGSGTRLTVV.

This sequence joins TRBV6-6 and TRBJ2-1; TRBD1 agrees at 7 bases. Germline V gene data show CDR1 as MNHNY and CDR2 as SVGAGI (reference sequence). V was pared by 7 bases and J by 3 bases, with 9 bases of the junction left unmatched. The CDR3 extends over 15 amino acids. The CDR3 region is CASTPDRVRYNEQFF. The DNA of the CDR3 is TGTGCCAGCACCCCCGACAGGGTTCGCTACAATGAGCAGTTCTTC.

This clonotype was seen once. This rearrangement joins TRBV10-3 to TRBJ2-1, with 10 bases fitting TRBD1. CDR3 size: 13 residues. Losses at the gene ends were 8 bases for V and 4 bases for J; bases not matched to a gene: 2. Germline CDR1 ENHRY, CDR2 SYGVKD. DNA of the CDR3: TGTGCCATCGGGACAGGGGTATACAATGAGCAGTTCTTC. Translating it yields CAIGTGVYNEQFF.

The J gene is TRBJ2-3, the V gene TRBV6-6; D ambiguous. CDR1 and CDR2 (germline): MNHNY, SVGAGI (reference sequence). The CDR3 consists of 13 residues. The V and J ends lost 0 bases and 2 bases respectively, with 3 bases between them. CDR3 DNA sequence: TGTGCCAGCAGTTACTCCGACACAGATACGCAGTATTTT. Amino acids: CASSYSDTDTQYF.

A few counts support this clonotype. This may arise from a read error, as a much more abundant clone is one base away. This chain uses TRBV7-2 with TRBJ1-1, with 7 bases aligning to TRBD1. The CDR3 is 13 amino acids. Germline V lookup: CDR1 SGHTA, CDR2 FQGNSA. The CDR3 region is CANSLGQHTEAFF. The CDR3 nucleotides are TGTGCCAACAGCTTGGGACAGCACACTGAAGCTTTCTTT.

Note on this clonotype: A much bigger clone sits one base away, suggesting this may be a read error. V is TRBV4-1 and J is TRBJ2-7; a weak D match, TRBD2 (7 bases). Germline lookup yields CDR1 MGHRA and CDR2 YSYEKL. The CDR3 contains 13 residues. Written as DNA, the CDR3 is TGCGCCAACAGCCAAGGGGGGGGCTACGAGCAGTACTTC. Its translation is CANSQGGGYEQYF.

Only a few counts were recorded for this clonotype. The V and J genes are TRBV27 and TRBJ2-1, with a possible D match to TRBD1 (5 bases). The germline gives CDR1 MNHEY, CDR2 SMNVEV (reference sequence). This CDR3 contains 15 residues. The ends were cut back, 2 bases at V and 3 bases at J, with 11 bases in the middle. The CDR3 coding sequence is TGTGCCAGCAGTTTACCCCGACAGTTCTACAATGAGCAGTTCTTC. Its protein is CASSLPRQFYNEQFF.

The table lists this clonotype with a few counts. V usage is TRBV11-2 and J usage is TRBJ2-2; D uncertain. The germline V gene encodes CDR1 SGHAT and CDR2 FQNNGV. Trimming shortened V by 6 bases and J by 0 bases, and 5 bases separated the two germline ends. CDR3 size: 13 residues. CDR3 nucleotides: TGTGCCAGCAGAATCACGAACACCGGGGAGCTGTTTTTT. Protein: CASRITNTGELFF.

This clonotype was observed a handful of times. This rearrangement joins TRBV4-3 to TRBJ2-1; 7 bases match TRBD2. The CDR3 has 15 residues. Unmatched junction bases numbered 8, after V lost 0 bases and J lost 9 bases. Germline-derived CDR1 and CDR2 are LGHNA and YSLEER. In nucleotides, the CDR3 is TGCGCCAGCAGCCAAGAAGGACTAGTTGTCACTGAGCAGTTCTTC. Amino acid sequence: CASSQEGLVVTEQFF.

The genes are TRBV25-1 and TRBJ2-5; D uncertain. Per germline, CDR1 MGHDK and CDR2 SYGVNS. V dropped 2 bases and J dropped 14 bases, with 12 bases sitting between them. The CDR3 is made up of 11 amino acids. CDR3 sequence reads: CASSESVYLYF. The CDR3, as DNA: TGTGCCAGCAGTGAAAGCGTCTACCTTTACTTC.

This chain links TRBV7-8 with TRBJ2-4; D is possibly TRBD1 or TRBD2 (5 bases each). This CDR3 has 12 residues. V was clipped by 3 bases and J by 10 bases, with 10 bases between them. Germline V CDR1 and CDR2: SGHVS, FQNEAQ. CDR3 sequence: CASSFEGPIQYF. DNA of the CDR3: TGTGCCAGCAGCTTCGAGGGGCCGATTCAGTACTTC.

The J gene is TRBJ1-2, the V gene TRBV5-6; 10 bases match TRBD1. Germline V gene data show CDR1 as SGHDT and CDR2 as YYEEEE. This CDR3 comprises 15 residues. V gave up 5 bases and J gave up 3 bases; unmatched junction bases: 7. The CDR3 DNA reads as TGTGCCAGCAGGACCCCGGGACAGGGGTACTATGGCTACACCTTC. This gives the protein CASRTPGQGYYGYTF.

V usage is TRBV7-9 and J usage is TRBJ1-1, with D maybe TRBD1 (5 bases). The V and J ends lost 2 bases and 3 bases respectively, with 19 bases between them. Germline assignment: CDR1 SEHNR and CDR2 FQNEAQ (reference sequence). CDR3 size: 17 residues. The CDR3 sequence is CASSLPRRRGGDTEAFF. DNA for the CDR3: TGTGCCAGCAGCTTACCTCGCCGAAGGGGAGGAGACACTGAAGCTTTCTTT.

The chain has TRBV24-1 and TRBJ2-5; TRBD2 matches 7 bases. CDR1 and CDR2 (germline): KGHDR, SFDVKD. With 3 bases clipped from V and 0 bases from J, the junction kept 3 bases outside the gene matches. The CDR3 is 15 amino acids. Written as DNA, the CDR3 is TGTGCCACCAGTGATCGCGGGGGTTACCAAGAGACCCAGTACTTC. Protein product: CATSDRGGYQETQYF.

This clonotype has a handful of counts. The CDR3 nucleotides are TGTGCCACCGCTAGCGGGGGGGCCTCCTATGAGCAGTTCTTC. This translates into CATASGGASYEQFF. The chain combines TRBV6-2 or TRBV6-3 with TRBJ2-1; the match to TRBD2 covers 12 bases. J gave up 8 bases and V 10 bases, and 9 bases lay outside the gene matches. The CDR3 consists of 14 residues. CDR1 and CDR2 from the germline V gene are MNHEY and SVGEGT.

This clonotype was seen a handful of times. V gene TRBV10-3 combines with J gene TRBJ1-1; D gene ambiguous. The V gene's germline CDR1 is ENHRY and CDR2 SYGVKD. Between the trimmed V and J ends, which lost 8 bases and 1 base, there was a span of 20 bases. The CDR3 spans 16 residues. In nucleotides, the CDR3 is TGTGCCATCGGGCCCCTCCCCCAGGCCCAGAACACTGAAGCTTTCTTT. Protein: CAIGPLPQAQNTEAFF.

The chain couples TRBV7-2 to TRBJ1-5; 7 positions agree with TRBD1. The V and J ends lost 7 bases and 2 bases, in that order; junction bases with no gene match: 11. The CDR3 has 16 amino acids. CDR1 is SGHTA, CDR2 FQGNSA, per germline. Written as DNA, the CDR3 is TGTGCCAGCACCAAGGGGGCGTCGATTCGCAATCAGCCCCAGCATTTT. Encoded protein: CASTKGASIRNQPQHF.

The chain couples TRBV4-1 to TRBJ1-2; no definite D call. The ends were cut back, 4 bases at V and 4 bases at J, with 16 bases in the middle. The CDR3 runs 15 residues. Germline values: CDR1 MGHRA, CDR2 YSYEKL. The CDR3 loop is CASSPSAASTYGYTF. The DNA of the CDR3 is TGCGCCAGCAGCCCTTCCGCAGCTTCGACCTATGGCTACACCTTC.

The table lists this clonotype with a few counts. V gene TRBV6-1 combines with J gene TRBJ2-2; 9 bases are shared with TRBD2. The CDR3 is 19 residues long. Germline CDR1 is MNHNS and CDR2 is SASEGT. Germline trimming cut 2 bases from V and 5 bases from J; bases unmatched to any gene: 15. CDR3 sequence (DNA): TGTGCCAGCAGTGAACTGCGGGGGGGCCCGAACCCAAGGACCGGGGAGCTGTTTTTT. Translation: CASSELRGGPNPRTGELFF.

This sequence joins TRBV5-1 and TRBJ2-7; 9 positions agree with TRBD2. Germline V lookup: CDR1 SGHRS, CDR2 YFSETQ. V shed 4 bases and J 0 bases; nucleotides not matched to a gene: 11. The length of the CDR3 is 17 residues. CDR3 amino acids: CASSGPGLAASSYEQYV. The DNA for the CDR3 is TGCGCCAGCAGCGGCCCGGGACTAGCTGCGAGCTCCTACGAGCAGTACGTC.

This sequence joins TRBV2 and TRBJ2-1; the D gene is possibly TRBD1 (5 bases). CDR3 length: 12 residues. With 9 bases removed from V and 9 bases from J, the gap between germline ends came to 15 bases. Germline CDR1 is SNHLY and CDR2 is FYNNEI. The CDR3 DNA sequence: TGTGCCAGTAGCCACACAGGTGTTGAGCAGTTCTTC. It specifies CASSHTGVEQFF. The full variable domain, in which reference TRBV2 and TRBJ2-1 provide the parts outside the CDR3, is EPEVTQTPSHQVTQMGQEVILRCVPISNHLYFYWYRQILGQKVEFLVSFYNNEISEKSEIFDDQFSVERPDGSNFTLKIRSTKLEDSAMYFCASSHTGVEQFFGPGTRLTVL.

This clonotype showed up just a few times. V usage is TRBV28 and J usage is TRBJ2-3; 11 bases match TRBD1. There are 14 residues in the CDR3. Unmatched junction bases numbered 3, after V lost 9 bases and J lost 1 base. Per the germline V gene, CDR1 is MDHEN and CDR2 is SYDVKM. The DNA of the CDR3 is TGTGCCAGTCCGGGACAGGGGGGCACAGATACGCAGTATTTT. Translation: CASPGQGGTDTQYF.

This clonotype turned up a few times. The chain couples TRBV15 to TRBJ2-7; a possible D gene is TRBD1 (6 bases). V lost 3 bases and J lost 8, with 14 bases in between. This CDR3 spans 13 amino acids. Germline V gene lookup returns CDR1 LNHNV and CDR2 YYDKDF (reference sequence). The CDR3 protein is CATSSSPGAKQYV. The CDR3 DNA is TGTGCCACCAGCAGCTCTCCAGGGGCAAAGCAGTACGTC.

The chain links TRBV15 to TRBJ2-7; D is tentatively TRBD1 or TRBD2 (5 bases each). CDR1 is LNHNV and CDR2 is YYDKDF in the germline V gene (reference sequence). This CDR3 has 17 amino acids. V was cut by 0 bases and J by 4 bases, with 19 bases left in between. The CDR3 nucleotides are TGTGCCACCAGCAGAGATCCCCACGGGGCCTCACTTTACGAGCAGTACGTC. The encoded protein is CATSRDPHGASLYEQYV.

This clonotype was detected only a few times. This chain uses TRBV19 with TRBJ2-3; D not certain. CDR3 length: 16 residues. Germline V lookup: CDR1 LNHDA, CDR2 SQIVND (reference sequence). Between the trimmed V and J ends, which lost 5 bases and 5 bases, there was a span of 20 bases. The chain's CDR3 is CASSPNLEGLEDTQYF. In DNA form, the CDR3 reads TGTGCCAGTAGTCCGAATCTTGAAGGATTGGAAGATACGCAGTATTTT.

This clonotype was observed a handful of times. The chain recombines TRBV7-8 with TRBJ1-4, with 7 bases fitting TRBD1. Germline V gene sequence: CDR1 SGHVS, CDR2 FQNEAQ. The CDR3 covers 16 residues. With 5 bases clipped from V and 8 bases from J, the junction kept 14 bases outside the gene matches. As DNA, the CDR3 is TGTGCCAGCAGCCCGCCCTCGACAGGGTGGGACGAAAAACTGTTTTTT. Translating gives CASSPPSTGWDEKLFF.

The CDR3 reads CASSYSSGGNSYNEQFF. The CDR3 nucleotides read TGTGCCAGCAGCTATAGCAGCGGGGGAAACTCCTACAATGAGCAGTTCTTC. The rearrangement joins TRBV28 to TRBJ2-1, with TRBD2 matching 8 bases. The CDR3 loop spans 17 amino acids. J gave up 0 bases and V 6 bases, and 10 bases lay outside the gene matches. Germline lookup yields CDR1 MDHEN and CDR2 SYDVKM.